The entry below describes one T cell receptor beta chain. The antigen is undetermined. TCRdb's copy holds only in-frame clones and misses some; the assay was immunoSEQ multiplex PCR. The sample carries 38,000 or so clones, 95% recorded once. This entry is derived from a study of T cells in tuberculosis. The CDR3 runs 14 residues. The V gene end was trimmed by 5 bases and the J gene end by 0 bases; junction bases not matched to a gene: 7. Germline CDR1 reads SQVTM; CDR2 reads ANQGSEA. Unsorted cryopreserved PBMC were sequenced, averaging around 100,000 T cells per clinical donor. Whole-study findings and limits: Classification accuracy was roughly 90% (AUROC 0.85 to 0.95) with the GMM-specific repertoire. Active tuberculosis cases were adults; controls were adolescents. Smaller distances to GMM-specific TCRs suggested their expansion in active tuberculosis.

The source is a donor aged 10-29 years with latent tuberculosis or without tuberculosis infection. This chain uses TRBV29-1 with TRBJ2-7; 7 bases fit TRBD1. Material: PBMCs. The CDR3 sequence is CSVPRDRYSYEQYF. Here the CDR3 DNA reads TGCAGCGTTCCCCGGGACAGATACTCCTACGAGCAGTACTTC.